This T cell receptor (beta chain) stems from a study of PD-1 blockade in classical Hodgkin lymphoma. The sample's time point: newly diagnosed, previously untreated cHL patient sample. The study purified CD4+ T cells from thawed PBMCs using magnetic negative selection. Profiled with immunoSEQ multiplex PCR; TCRdb holds only in-frame clones, not every one. The table includes some 35,000 clones, around 89% detected once. The CDR3 extends over 20 amino acids. Germline CDR1 is MGHRA and CDR2 is YSYEKL. V trimming: 2 bases; J trimming: 6 bases; junction bases outside the gene matches: 21. The TCR originated in a human donor with classical Hodgkin lymphoma. The rearrangement joins TRBV4-1 to TRBJ2-3, with 9 bases identical to TRBD2. The sample consisted of CD4+ T cells from blood. The CDR3 protein is CASSQPALGSGGPGGDTQYF. CDR3 in DNA: TGCGCCAGCAGCCAACCCGCCCTAGGAAGCGGGGGGCCGGGGGGGGATACGCAGTATTTT.